A selection of T cell receptor beta chains follows, all from one sample in a study of prognosis after radiotherapy for stage I lung cancer. A single record per CDR3 protein comes from TCRdb applying MiXCR to the multiplex PCR reads. The profile shows tens of thousands of distinct CDR3 sequences, 26% of them singletons. The sequencing used PBMCs, collected before or after stereotactic body radiation therapy (not recorded which). The origin of the receptors is a donor aged 50 or older with non-small cell lung cancer. CDR3s include the opening cysteine and the closing phenylalanine or tryptophan. Fields, in order: J gene, V gene, D gene, clone size, CDR3 protein, CDR3 DNA. D genes are given only for firm matches. Clone size appears in some rows only: once, few, many, or a class for an expanded clone.

J gene: TRBJ1-6; V gene: TRBV7-2; D gene: .; clone size: .; CDR3 protein: CDSSLGLRSPLHF; CDR3 DNA: TGTGACAGCAGCTTAGGTCTTCGATCACCCCTACACTTT
J gene: TRBJ1-1; V gene: TRBV29-1; D gene: .; clone size: many; CDR3 protein: CSVHNPTGNTEAFF; CDR3 DNA: TGCAGCGTCCACAACCCGACAGGGAACACTGAAGCTTTCTTT
J gene: TRBJ2-1; V gene: TRBV15; D gene: .; clone size: many; CDR3 protein: CATSRKGWGNEQFF; CDR3 DNA: TGTGCCACCAGCAGAAAGGGGTGGGGGAATGAGCAGTTCTTC
J gene: TRBJ1-2; V gene: TRBV3-1; D gene: .; clone size: many; CDR3 protein: CASSQDTGGPGYTF; CDR3 DNA: TGTGCCAGCAGCCAAGATACTGGGGGGCCTGGCTACACCTTC
J gene: TRBJ2-2; V gene: TRBV12-3/TRBV12-4; D gene: .; clone size: many; CDR3 protein: CASSRTGGAGELFF; CDR3 DNA: TGTGCCAGCAGCCGGACAGGAGGGGCCGGGGAGCTGTTTTTT
J gene: TRBJ2-1; V gene: TRBV6-1; D gene: .; clone size: many; CDR3 protein: CASDRDPNNEQFF; CDR3 DNA: TGTGCCAGCGACCGGGACCCCAACAATGAGCAGTTCTTC
J gene: TRBJ1-2; V gene: TRBV6-1; D gene: .; clone size: many; CDR3 protein: CASMIPDRPYGYTF; CDR3 DNA: TGTGCCAGCATGATACCGGACAGACCCTATGGCTACACCTTC
J gene: TRBJ1-1; V gene: TRBV12-3/TRBV12-4; D gene: .; clone size: .; CDR3 protein: CASSLSQALHGTEAFF; CDR3 DNA: TGTGCCAGCAGTTTAAGTCAGGCTCTACATGGCACTGAAGCTTTCTTT
J gene: TRBJ1-2; V gene: TRBV7-9; D gene: .; clone size: many; CDR3 protein: CASSLAGSDGYTF; CDR3 DNA: TGTGCCAGCAGCTTAGCAGGTTCGGACGGCTACACCTTC
J gene: TRBJ2-1; V gene: TRBV6-1; D gene: .; clone size: .; CDR3 protein: CAISTIGGWNNEQFF; CDR3 DNA: TGTGCCATCAGTACTATCGGGGGCTGGAACAATGAGCAGTTCTTC
J gene: TRBJ2-7; V gene: TRBV5-8; D gene: .; clone size: many; CDR3 protein: CASSLVGTNSYEQYF; CDR3 DNA: TGTGCCAGCAGCTTGGTAGGGACCAACTCCTACGAGCAGTACTTC